The 13 T cell receptor beta chains below all came from one sample that was sequenced in a study of glioma-infiltrating T cells after dendritic cell vaccination. Libraries were prepared by immunoSEQ multiplex PCR; TCRdb keeps only in-frame clonotypes and omits some of them. Found here are about 82,000 clones, approximately 90% of them singletons; the top ten hold approximately 3.4%. The source was blood, collected before dendritic cell vaccination. The receptors were gathered from a human donor with glioblastoma.

This clone appeared once. This chain links TRBV7-3 with TRBJ2-5, with 10 bases fitting TRBD2. Germline lookup yields CDR1 SGHTA and CDR2 FQGTGA. V gave up 3 bases and J gave up 1 base; unmatched junction bases: 2. The CDR3 length is 15 residues. The DNA of the CDR3 is TGTGCCAGCAGCTTGACTAGCGGGCCCCAAGAGACCCAGTACTTC. It yields the protein CASSLTSGPQETQYF.

This chain connects TRBV9 to TRBJ1-1; TRBD1 might be the D (6 bases). Trimming took 0 bases from V and 3 from J, leaving 15 bases between them. The CDR3 length is 16 residues. Looked up from germline, CDR1 is SGDLS and CDR2 is YYNGEE. CDR3 in DNA: TGTGCCAGCAGCGTAGCTGAGATTGCAGGGGACACTGAAGCTTTCTTT. Translated: CASSVAEIAGDTEAFF.

The chain carries TRBV19 and TRBJ1-1; the D gene is possibly TRBD1 (6 bases). V lost 6 bases and J 5 bases, leaving 7 bases between the germline ends. This CDR3 contains 11 residues. Per the germline V gene, CDR1 is LNHDA and CDR2 is SQIVND (reference sequence). CDR3: CASRTGTEAFF. DNA for the CDR3: TGTGCCAGTAGGACAGGAACTGAAGCTTTCTTT. The entire variable domain, with the rest obtained from reference TRBV19 and TRBJ1-1, is as follows: DGGITQSPKYLFRKEGQNVTLSCEQNLNHDAMYWYRQDPGQGLRLIYYSQIVNDFQKGDIAEGYSVSREKKESFPLTVTSAQKNPTAFYLCASRTGTEAFFGQGTRLTVV.

The chain combines TRBV2 with TRBJ1-2; unclear D gene. The V and J ends lost 3 bases and 5 bases respectively, with 4 bases between them. The CDR3 totals 11 residues. The V gene's germline CDR1 is SNHLY and CDR2 FYNNEI. The CDR3 bases are TGTGCCAGCAGTGAGTCGTATGGCTACACCTTC. It yields the protein CASSESYGYTF.

This clone was detected a few times. The sample holds other DNA sequences that translate to the same CDR3. The rearrangement uses TRBV11-3 and TRBJ2-7, with 7 bases lining up with TRBD2. J was trimmed by 7 bases and V by 5 bases; bases with no gene match: 5. The CDR3 sequence is 12 residues long. Germline CDR1 reads SGHNT; CDR2 reads YENEEA. In DNA, the CDR3 is TGTGCCAGCAGCCCTCCAGCGGGGGAGCAGTACTTC. It translates to CASSPPAGEQYF.

The chain is built from TRBV14 and TRBJ2-7; 12 bases match TRBD2. Trimming at V came to 4 bases and at J to 6 bases, leaving 7 bases not matched to a gene. CDR1 SGHDN and CDR2 FVKESK come from the germline V gene. CDR3 length equals 15 residues. This CDR3 is CASSPGLAGTGEQYF. The CDR3, as DNA: TGTGCCAGCAGCCCCGGACTAGCGGGAACGGGCGAGCAGTACTTC.

The rearrangement uses TRBV19 and TRBJ1-2; TRBD1 agrees at 9 bases. The V gene's germline CDR1 is LNHDA and CDR2 SQIVND (reference sequence). The CDR3 is 18 residues long. V lost 7 bases, J lost 4 bases, and 19 bases stayed unmatched. The CDR3 DNA sequence: TGTGCCAGTACCTTGAACAGGGGGCTTACGACGACGAGCTATGGCTACACCTTC. Translating it yields CASTLNRGLTTTSYGYTF.

The chain couples TRBV28 to TRBJ1-5, with D perhaps TRBD1 (6 bases). Trimming shortened V by 8 bases and J by 3 bases, and 11 bases separated the two germline ends. The length of the CDR3 is 13 residues. From germline, CDR1 is MDHEN and CDR2 SYDVKM. As DNA, the CDR3 is TGTGCCAGCGGGGACACGGCCAATCAGCCCCAGCATTTT. Translated, it gives CASGDTANQPQHF.

This clone was counted a single time. This sequence joins TRBV7-6 and TRBJ1-1, with a weak D call TRBD1 (6 bases). The V end lost 2 bases, the J end lost 4 bases, and 14 bases lay between the germline ends. Germline CDR1 and CDR2: SGHVS and FNYEAQ. The CDR3 has 15 residues. The CDR3 DNA sequence: TGTGCCAGCAGCTTAATTTCAGGGGATAGCACTGAAGCTTTCTTT. This gives the protein CASSLISGDSTEAFF.

This clone was seen a handful of times. The chain uses TRBV14 and TRBJ2-7; the match to TRBD1 covers 9 bases. Per the germline V gene, CDR1 is SGHDN and CDR2 is FVKESK. This CDR3 comprises 16 residues. V shed 2 bases, J shed 1 base, and the junction held 6 bases outside the gene matches. This chain's CDR3 is CASSQLPGQGSYEQYF. The CDR3, as DNA: TGTGCCAGCAGCCAACTCCCGGGACAGGGATCCTACGAGCAGTACTTC.

The chain combines TRBV2 with TRBJ2-7, with 7 bases identical to TRBD1. Germline V CDR1 and CDR2: SNHLY, FYNNEI. The CDR3 length is 14 residues. With 7 bases clipped from V and 0 bases from J, the junction kept 6 bases outside the gene matches. This chain's CDR3 is CASTEDRYSYEQYF. The CDR3 DNA reads as TGTGCCAGCACTGAGGACAGGTACTCCTACGAGCAGTACTTC.

This chain uses TRBV4-2 with TRBJ1-1, with D possibly matching TRBD1 (6 bases). Germline CDR1 LGHNA, CDR2 YNFKEQ. CDR3 size: 17 residues. Trimming took off 3 bases at V and 0 bases at J, with 17 bases between the two ends. The CDR3: CASSQDRDIRMNTEAFF. The CDR3 DNA follows: TGTGCCAGCAGCCAGGACCGGGACATCCGCATGAACACTGAAGCTTTCTTT.

The chain is built from TRBV27 and TRBJ2-6; no reliable D call. With 6 bases removed from V and 1 base from J, the gap between germline ends came to 4 bases. The CDR3 consists of 13 residues. Germline V lookup: CDR1 MNHEY, CDR2 SMNVEV (reference sequence). For the CDR3, the DNA is TGTGCCAGCAGGCAGTCTGGGGCCAACGTCCTGACTTTC. Protein: CASRQSGANVLTF. The variable domain in full, completed from reference TRBV27 and TRBJ2-6, reads EAQVTQNPRYLITVTGKKLTVTCSQNMNHEYMSWYRQDPGLGLRQIYYSMNVEVTDKGDVPEGYKVSRKEKRNFPLILESPSPNQTSLYFCASRQSGANVLTFGAGSRLTVL.